A single sample gave rise to the 18 T cell receptor beta chains below, sequenced in a study of T cells in Graves' hyperthyroidism and ophthalmopathy. The source material, RNA transcripts, was used to amplify TCR beta CDR3 regions. The TCR CDR3 first-round RT-PCR relied on the HTBI primer set. TCRdb ran MiXCR on the multiplex PCR reads and lists one entry per CDR3 protein. The sample consists of 360,000 or so distinct CDR3 sequences, approximately 16% of them appearing once. The specimen sequenced was blood. The receptors derive from a woman aged 55 to 70 with Graves' ophthalmopathy.

In its sample, this clonotype was seen many times. The chain carries TRBV27 and TRBJ2-1; D is undetermined. The CDR3 is 18 amino acids. Per the germline V gene, CDR1 is MNHEY and CDR2 is SMNVEV (reference sequence). Trimming stripped 5 bases from V and 1 base from J, with 21 bases between. CDR3 bases: TGTGCCAGCAGTCCTACTTCCTGGGCCGGCCAATCCTACAATGAGCAGTTCTTC. Protein: CASSPTSWAGQSYNEQFF.

This clonotype has a handful of counts. In DNA form, the CDR3 reads TGCGCCAGCAGCCAGTCCTACGGAGGGGAGCAGTACTTC. Its translation is CASSQSYGGEQYF. V gene TRBV4-1 combines with J gene TRBJ2-7; D perhaps matches TRBD2 (6 bases). The V and J ends lost 3 bases and 7 bases respectively, with 13 bases between them. The CDR3 contains 13 residues. Germline CDR1 is MGHRA and CDR2 is YSYEKL.

This clonotype was found many times. The rearrangement links TRBV5-4 to TRBJ2-7, with TRBD2 as a possible D gene (6 bases). Germline loops: CDR1 SGHNT, CDR2 YYREEE (reference sequence). The germline V and J ends were trimmed by 0 bases and 6 bases, with 16 bases remaining between them. There are 15 residues in the CDR3. CDR3 sequence reads: CASSLDPGSLLEQYF. The CDR3 DNA is TGTGCCAGCAGCTTGGACCCCGGGAGCCTTCTCGAGCAGTACTTC.

This clonotype was counted a few times. The genes are TRBV6-1 and TRBJ2-3; TRBD2 matches at 15 bases. V shed 8 bases, J shed 6 bases, and the junction held 9 bases outside the gene matches. This CDR3 has 16 amino acids. From germline, CDR1 is MNHNS and CDR2 SASEGT. CDR3 DNA: TGTGCCAGCCGCATAGGACTAGCGGGAGGGCCGGATACGCAGTATTTT. Translation gives CASRIGLAGGPDTQYF.

This rearrangement joins TRBV20-1 to TRBJ2-7; TRBD2 matches at 10 bases. The CDR3 is 15 amino acids. The V segment lost 2 bases and the J segment 5 bases; nucleotides outside the gene matches: 9. Germline V gives CDR1 DFQATT, CDR2 SNEGSKA (reference sequence). The CDR3 is CSARLAGESWHEQYF. The CDR3 nucleotides are TGCAGTGCTAGACTAGCGGGAGAAAGTTGGCACGAGCAGTACTTC.

This clonotype has a handful of counts. The chain employs TRBV5-8 and TRBJ2-7; D not resolved. Trimming shortened V by 2 bases and J by 7 bases, and 19 bases separated the two germline ends. The length of the CDR3 is 15 residues. Germline V gives CDR1 SGHTS, CDR2 YDEGEE. The CDR3, as DNA: TGTGCCAGCAGCTTAGTTGGGGATAGATGGCGGGAGCAGTACTTC. Protein: CASSLVGDRWREQYF.

This chain links TRBV4-1 with TRBJ2-5; 8 bases are shared with TRBD1. The germline gives CDR1 MGHRA, CDR2 YSYEKL. Trimming took 2 bases from V and 5 from J; bases not matched to a gene: 7. CDR3 length: 15 residues. The CDR3 nucleotides are TGCGCCAGCAGCCAACAGGGGGCAGCAGGGGAGACCCAGTACTTC. Translating it yields CASSQQGAAGETQYF.

The table lists this clonotype with a few counts. The CDR3 loop reads CASSEAGRGSYEQYF. The CDR3 DNA follows: TGTGCCAGCAGTGAAGCTGGACGGGGGTCCTACGAGCAGTACTTC. The genes are TRBV2 and TRBJ2-7; D may be TRBD2 (6 bases). The germline CDR1 and CDR2 sequences are SNHLY and FYNNEI. V lost 0 bases and J 1 base, leaving 10 bases between the germline ends. This CDR3 is built from 15 residues.

As to this clonotype: The junction departs from the called germline gene at one end, perhaps through a read error. The chain is built from TRBV28 and TRBJ2-1; D is unresolved. Germline V lookup: CDR1 MDHEN, CDR2 SYDVKM. CDR3 length: 15 residues. The DNA for the CDR3 is TGTGCCAGCACTCCAGAAGAGAGCTCCTACAATGAGCAGCTCTTC. Protein: CASTPEESSYNEQLF.

In its sample, this clonotype was seen a few times. The gene calls are TRBV9 and TRBJ2-3; the D is unclear. Per the germline V gene, CDR1 is SGDLS and CDR2 is YYNGEE. There are 14 residues in the CDR3. V was shortened by 2 bases and J by 0 bases, with 7 bases between the two germline ends. The CDR3: CASSVRSSTDTQYF. In DNA, the CDR3 is TGTGCCAGCAGCGTCAGATCTAGCACAGATACGCAGTATTTT.

In this sample, this clonotype turned up many times. The V call is TRBV30, the J call TRBJ2-1; no clear D. V lost 5 bases, J lost 0 bases, and 11 bases lay in between. Germline loops: CDR1 GTSNPN, CDR2 SVGIG (reference sequence). The CDR3 has 14 amino acids. The CDR3 is CAWGRRSSYNEQFF. As DNA, the CDR3 is TGTGCCTGGGGACGGAGAAGCTCCTACAATGAGCAGTTCTTC.

There are many counts of this clonotype. J is TRBJ2-1 and V is TRBV6-1; the match to TRBD1 covers 10 bases. The ends lost 3 bases at V and 1 base at J; junction bases unmatched: 3. Germline V gene data show CDR1 as MNHNS and CDR2 as SASEGT. CDR3 size: 16 residues. In nucleotides, the CDR3 is TGTGCCAGCAGTGAGACAGGGGGCGCGTCCTACAATGAGCAGTTCTTC. Its protein is CASSETGGASYNEQFF.

This clonotype was observed many times. The chain carries TRBV7-3 and TRBJ2-2; 7 bases line up with TRBD1. Unmatched junction bases numbered 5, after V lost 5 bases and J lost 2 bases. The CDR3 is made up of 15 amino acids. The germline V gene encodes CDR1 SGHTA and CDR2 FQGTGA. The CDR3 DNA sequence: TGTGCCAGCAGCCGGGACAGATTAAACACCGGGGAGCTGTTTTTT. This encodes CASSRDRLNTGELFF.

This chain connects TRBV28 to TRBJ2-3; possible D gene TRBD1, 5 bases. Trimming removed 4 bases from V and 0 bases from J, with 11 bases in between. The CDR3 sequence is 15 residues long. Germline values: CDR1 MDHEN, CDR2 SYDVKM. CDR3 amino acids: CASSSDITSTDTQYF. The CDR3, as DNA: TGTGCCAGCAGTTCGGACATCACTAGCACAGATACGCAGTATTTT.

This clonotype occurred a few times. The chain employs TRBV19 and TRBJ2-7; 12 bases line up with TRBD2. Germline CDR1 reads LNHDA; CDR2 reads SQIVND (reference sequence). CDR3 length equals 15 residues. With V trimmed by 8 bases and J by 2 bases, 7 bases remained unmatched. The chain's CDR3 is CASSNGLAGTYEQYF. In DNA form, the CDR3 reads TGTGCCAGTTCAAATGGACTAGCGGGGACCTACGAGCAGTACTTC.

Ten or more counts support this clonotype. The chain has TRBV2 and TRBJ1-4; D unclear. Trimming pared 6 bases from V and 3 bases from J, leaving 11 bases between. CDR3 size: 14 residues. CDR1 and CDR2 from the germline V gene are SNHLY and FYNNEI. CDR3 DNA: TGTGCCAGCAGAGGACCGTTGCCTAATGAAAAACTGTTTTTT. It specifies CASRGPLPNEKLFF.

The rearrangement joins TRBV2 to TRBJ2-1; 13 bases map to TRBD2. Germline values: CDR1 SNHLY, CDR2 FYNNEI. V shed 5 bases, J shed 7 bases, and the junction held 8 bases outside the gene matches. The length of the CDR3 is 16 residues. CDR3 sequence (DNA): TGTGCCAGCAGTACGACTAGCGGGAGGTCTCGAAATGAGCAGTTCTTC. This gives the protein CASSTTSGRSRNEQFF.

J is TRBJ2-7 and V is TRBV20-1; 10 bases map to TRBD2. CDR1 is DFQATT, CDR2 SNEGSKA, per germline (reference sequence). The CDR3 consists of 15 residues. The ends lost 6 bases at V and 5 bases at J; junction bases unmatched: 13. The CDR3 region is CSASPVSGRGDEQYF. CDR3 in DNA: TGCAGTGCATCTCCGGTCAGCGGGAGGGGGGACGAGCAGTACTTC.